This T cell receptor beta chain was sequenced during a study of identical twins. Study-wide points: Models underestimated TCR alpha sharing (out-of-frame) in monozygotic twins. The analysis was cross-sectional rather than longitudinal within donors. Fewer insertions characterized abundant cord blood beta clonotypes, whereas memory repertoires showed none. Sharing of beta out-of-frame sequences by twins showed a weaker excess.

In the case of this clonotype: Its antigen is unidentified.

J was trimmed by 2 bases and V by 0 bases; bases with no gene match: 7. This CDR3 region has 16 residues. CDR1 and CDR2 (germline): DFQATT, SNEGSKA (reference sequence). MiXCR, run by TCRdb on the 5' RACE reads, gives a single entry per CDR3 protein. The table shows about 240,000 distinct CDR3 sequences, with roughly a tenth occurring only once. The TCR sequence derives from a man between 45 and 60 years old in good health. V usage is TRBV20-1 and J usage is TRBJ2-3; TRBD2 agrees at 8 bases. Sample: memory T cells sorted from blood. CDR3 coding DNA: TGCAGTGCTAGAGATTCCTCAGCGGGAGACACAGATACGCAGTATTTT. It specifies CSARDSSAGDTDTQYF.